Below, 2 T cell receptor beta chains from the same sample are listed, as sequenced in a study of Graves' ophthalmopathy and Graves' hyperthyroidism. RNA transcripts served as template for amplifying TCR beta CDR3 sequences. The authors performed first-round RT-PCR with HTBI primers and then a second-round multiplex PCR. TCRdb reanalysed the multiplex PCR reads using MiXCR and keeps one entry per CDR3 protein. Here the sample spans about 400,000 distinct CDR3 sequences, less than 20% being singletons. Sample: peripheral blood. The receptors stem from a woman younger than 30 with stable Graves' hyperthyroidism.

Many counts were recorded for this clonotype. For the CDR3, the DNA is TGTGCCAGCAGCTTAGCTAGGACAGGGTTCGAGCAGTACTTC. Translation gives CASSLARTGFEQYF. V gene TRBV11-2 combines with J gene TRBJ2-7; 8 positions agree with TRBD1. V shed 1 base, J shed 6 bases, and the junction held 5 bases outside the gene matches. Germline V gives CDR1 SGHAT, CDR2 FQNNGV. CDR3 size: 14 residues.

This clonotype has ten or more counts. V gene TRBV6-5 combines with J gene TRBJ2-7, with a tentative D call TRBD1 (6 bases). Germline V gene sequence: CDR1 MNHEY, CDR2 SVGAGI. The CDR3 spans 14 residues. Between the trimmed V and J ends, which lost 6 bases and 3 bases, there was a span of 15 bases. The CDR3 is CASRYREYLYEQYF. CDR3 DNA sequence: TGTGCCAGCAGGTACAGGGAGTATCTCTACGAGCAGTACTTC.